Below, 28 T cell receptor beta chains from the same sample are listed, as sequenced in a study of T cells in Graves' hyperthyroidism and ophthalmopathy. Authors of the study amplified TCR beta CDR3 regions from RNA transcripts. The HTBI primer set drove a first-round RT-PCR of the TCR CDR3. TCRdb re-derived calls from the multiplex PCR reads in MiXCR, one entry per CDR3 protein. Of 300,000 or so distinct CDR3 sequences in the sample, roughly 18% were seen once. The sample comprised blood. The receptors come from a woman aged 45-59 years with Graves' hyperthyroidism.

In its sample, this clonotype was seen a few times. Here the CDR3 reads CASSSGGGRQPQHF. The CDR3 coding sequence is TGTGCCAGCAGTTCGGGGGGGGGGAGGCAGCCCCAGCATTTT. The V and J genes are TRBV12-3 or TRBV12-4 and TRBJ1-5; tentative D call: TRBD1 (5 bases). The V gene lost 4 bases and the J gene lost 7 bases, with 14 bases spanning the gap. The CDR3 contains 14 residues.

Here the CDR3 DNA reads TGTGCCAGCAGCGTCCGATCGGGGGCTTTTGTAGATACGCAGTATTTT. Translating it yields CASSVRSGAFVDTQYF. This rearrangement joins TRBV13 to TRBJ2-3; D tentatively fits TRBD1 or TRBD2 (6 bases each). This CDR3 has 16 amino acids. Trimming cost V 5 bases and J 5 bases, with 20 bases left between them. Germline lookup yields CDR1 PRHDT and CDR2 FYEKMQ (reference sequence).

The chain is built from TRBV5-6 and TRBJ2-1; the D gene could be TRBD1 or TRBD2 (5 bases each). This CDR3 spans 14 amino acids. The germline V gene encodes CDR1 SGHDT and CDR2 YYEEEE. V was pared by 7 bases and J by 5 bases, with 16 bases between. The CDR3 DNA reads as TGTGCCAGCGGAGGCCCGGGACCTCACAATGAGCAGTTCTTC. It yields the protein CASGGPGPHNEQFF.

This clonotype was seen ten or more times. The gene calls are TRBV20-1 and TRBJ2-3, with 9 positions matching TRBD2. The CDR3 runs 16 residues. After removal of 5 bases from V and 3 bases from J, the junction contained 12 bases not matched to a gene. CDR1 is DFQATT and CDR2 is SNEGSKA in the germline V gene (reference sequence). The CDR3 DNA is TGCAGTGCTCCTAGGACAGCGGGGGGTAGAACAGATACGCAGTATTTT. This sequence encodes CSAPRTAGGRTDTQYF.

This clonotype was counted between two and nine times. V gene TRBV6-1 combines with J gene TRBJ2-2, with 7 bases matching TRBD1. Germline lookup yields CDR1 MNHNS and CDR2 SASEGT. After removal of 5 bases from V and 2 bases from J, the junction contained 5 bases not matched to a gene. This CDR3 region has 15 residues. Written as DNA, the CDR3 is TGTGCCAGCAGTCCGGGACAGAGAAACACCGGGGAGCTGTTTTTT. Encoded protein: CASSPGQRNTGELFF.

This clonotype was detected only once. A junction boundary mismatches the germline segment, possibly from a read error. The chain is built from TRBV6-1 and TRBJ2-7; 11 bases match TRBD2. Germline-derived CDR1 and CDR2 are MNHNS and SASEGT. CDR3 length: 15 amino acids. The CDR3 region is CASRPLAGGSYEQYF. CDR3 DNA sequence: TGCGCCAGCAGACCCCTAGCGGGGGGCTCCTACGAGCAGTACTTC.

The V gene is TRBV20-1, the J gene TRBJ1-1; D uncertain. The CDR3 consists of 14 residues. CDR1 and CDR2 from the germline V gene are DFQATT and SNEGSKA (reference sequence). Trimming stripped 0 bases from V and 1 base from J, with 9 bases between. The CDR3 DNA follows: TGCAGTGCTAGAGACTACGGACCGAACACTGAAGCTTTCTTT. Its translation is CSARDYGPNTEAFF.

V and J are TRBV7-9 and TRBJ2-2; D gene ambiguous. The CDR3 is 10 residues long. Deletions cut 4 bases from V and 7 bases from J, with 1 base between. Germline assignment: CDR1 SEHNR and CDR2 FQNEAQ (reference sequence). This chain's CDR3 is CASSYGELFF. DNA for the CDR3: TGTGCCAGCAGCTACGGGGAGCTGTTTTTT.

This clonotype came up a few times. The V call is TRBV20-1, the J call TRBJ2-1; TRBD2 matches at 12 bases. CDR1 and CDR2 (germline): DFQATT, SNEGSKA (reference sequence). The CDR3 contains 14 residues. With 2 bases clipped from V and 8 bases from J, the junction kept 4 bases outside the gene matches. CDR3 region: CSARTSGRFDEQFF. The CDR3 DNA reads as TGCAGTGCTAGAACTAGCGGGAGGTTTGATGAGCAGTTCTTC.

In its sample, this clonotype was seen many times. The rearrangement uses TRBV6-6 and TRBJ2-1; D call uncertain. The V gene's germline CDR1 is MNHNY and CDR2 SVGAGI (reference sequence). V dropped 2 bases and J dropped 9 bases, with 8 bases sitting between them. There are 12 residues in the CDR3. The CDR3 coding sequence is TGTGCCAGCAGTTACAGGGTCGTTGAGCAGTTCTTC. It translates to CASSYRVVEQFF.

The chain recombines TRBV18 with TRBJ1-1; D call uncertain. Germline CDR1 KGHSH, CDR2 LQKENI. V was clipped by 3 bases and J by 1 base, with 9 bases between them. The CDR3 totals 14 residues. The CDR3 DNA is TGTGCCAGCTCACCTTCGACTCCGAACACTGAAGCTTTCTTT. It translates to CASSPSTPNTEAFF.

The chain couples TRBV2 to TRBJ1-1; D is unresolved. This CDR3 spans 15 amino acids. Looked up from germline, CDR1 is SNHLY and CDR2 is FYNNEI. V was trimmed by 7 bases and J by 5 bases, leaving 20 bases between them. CDR3 sequence: CASIRPPEKGTEAFF. The CDR3 DNA reads TGTGCCAGCATCCGGCCACCAGAAAAAGGGACTGAAGCTTTCTTT.

This clonotype was counted between two and nine times. The chain recombines TRBV28 with TRBJ2-1, with 8 positions matching TRBD2. The V gene's germline CDR1 is MDHEN and CDR2 SYDVKM. The CDR3 is 16 amino acids. V gave up 4 bases and J gave up 3 bases; unmatched junction bases: 8. CDR3 sequence reads: CASSSWTSRNYNEQFF. The CDR3 DNA is TGTGCCAGCAGTTCCTGGACTAGCAGAAACTACAATGAGCAGTTCTTC. Using reference TRBV28 and TRBJ2-1 for the parts outside the CDR3, the full variable domain is DVKVTQSSRYLVKRTGEKVFLECVQDMDHENMFWYRQDPGLGLRLIYFSYDVKMKEKGDIPEGYSVSREKKERFSLILESASTNQTSMYLCASSSWTSRNYNEQFFGPGTRLTVL.

This clonotype was seen only a few times. This rearrangement joins TRBV27 to TRBJ2-2, with TRBD2 as a possible D gene (7 bases). Germline CDR1 reads MNHEY; CDR2 reads SMNVEV (reference sequence). V was clipped by 4 bases and J by 7 bases, with 16 bases between them. The CDR3 consists of 15 residues. The CDR3 DNA is TGTGCCAGCAGTTCCCCCGGGGGGCGGATCGGGGAGCTGTTTTTT. This encodes CASSSPGGRIGELFF.

This clonotype was counted a few times. This chain uses TRBV15 with TRBJ2-3; TRBD2 aligns across 10 bases. The CDR3 sequence is 14 residues long. Germline V gives CDR1 LNHNV, CDR2 YYDKDF (reference sequence). The ends lost 3 bases at V and 7 bases at J; junction bases unmatched: 4. The CDR3 here is CATSSLAGDYTQYF. CDR3 coding DNA: TGTGCCACCAGCAGTCTAGCGGGAGATTATACGCAGTATTTT.

There are a few counts of this clonotype. The chain combines TRBV20-1 with TRBJ2-3; the D gene is possibly TRBD1 (6 bases). V gave up 3 bases and J gave up 7 bases, with 17 bases separating them. The CDR3 loop spans 14 amino acids. Looked up from germline, CDR1 is DFQATT and CDR2 is SNEGSKA (reference sequence). The CDR3 bases are TGCAGTGCTAGGGACGTGCAGGGGTTACATACGCAGTATTTT. Translating gives CSARDVQGLHTQYF.

The table lists this clonotype with a few counts. The genes are TRBV7-2 and TRBJ1-6; D may be TRBD1 (5 bases). From germline, CDR1 is SGHTA and CDR2 FQGNSA. V was cut by 7 bases and J by 9 bases, with 22 bases left in between. CDR3 length: 16 amino acids. The CDR3 spells CASTIAGTGAGSPLHF. The CDR3 nucleotides are TGTGCCAGCACAATCGCCGGGACCGGGGCGGGTTCACCCCTCCACTTT.

The rearrangement uses TRBV12-3 or TRBV12-4 and TRBJ1-1; D is uncertain. CDR3 size: 14 residues. Trimming pared 4 bases from V and 4 bases from J, leaving 13 bases between. The CDR3 spells CASSYSMGSTEAFF. The CDR3 nucleotides read TGTGCCAGCAGTTACAGCATGGGTAGCACTGAAGCTTTCTTT.

This clonotype has at least ten counts. The chain carries TRBV11-2 and TRBJ2-5, with 8 positions matching TRBD2. Germline V gene lookup returns CDR1 SGHAT and CDR2 FQNNGV. With 7 bases clipped from V and 10 bases from J, the junction kept 14 bases outside the gene matches. CDR3 size: 14 residues. The DNA for the CDR3 is TGTGCCAGCAACGGACTAGCCCGGCAAGAGGGCCAGTACTTC. This sequence encodes CASNGLARQEGQYF.

This clonotype has ten or more counts. The genes are TRBV11-3 and TRBJ2-1; D remains ambiguous. V was pared by 5 bases and J by 5 bases, with 7 bases between. The CDR3 consists of 12 residues. In germline, CDR1 is SGHNT, CDR2 YENEEA. The CDR3 coding sequence is TGTGCCAGCAGCCTCACCCACAATGAGCAGTTCTTC. This codes for CASSLTHNEQFF.

This clonotype has at least ten counts. CDR3 loop: CASSPNRDQPQHF. The CDR3 bases are TGTGCCAGCAGTCCCAATCGTGATCAGCCCCAGCATTTT. V gene TRBV6-1 combines with J gene TRBJ1-5; D uncertain. This CDR3 spans 13 amino acids. V lost 5 bases to trimming and J lost 5 bases, with 10 bases between them. Germline values: CDR1 MNHNS, CDR2 SASEGT.

This clonotype was seen many times. The rearrangement joins TRBV2 to TRBJ2-3; TRBD2 might be the D (6 bases). Germline V gene sequence: CDR1 SNHLY, CDR2 FYNNEI. Trimming removed 8 bases from V and 1 base from J, with 13 bases in between. The CDR3 runs to 14 residues. Here the CDR3 reads CASSRDFGTDTQYF. DNA of the CDR3: TGTGCCAGCTCGAGGGACTTCGGCACAGATACGCAGTATTTT.

A few counts support this clonotype. The chain couples TRBV2 to TRBJ2-1, with no clear D. CDR3 length equals 14 residues. Trimming left V 3 bases short and J 9 bases short, with 15 bases between. Per the germline V gene, CDR1 is SNHLY and CDR2 is FYNNEI. The CDR3 bases are TGTGCCAGCAGTGACCCCGCTAGGGCCTTTGAGCAGTTCTTC. This gives the protein CASSDPARAFEQFF.

This clonotype was detected once. The CDR3 reads CASSPAGQGDYGYTF. CDR3 coding DNA: TGTGCCAGCTCACCGGCGGGACAGGGTGACTATGGCTACACCTTC. The chain is built from TRBV18 and TRBJ1-2, with TRBD1 identical over 9 bases. V was pared by 3 bases and J by 3 bases, with 5 bases of the junction left unmatched. Germline CDR1 reads KGHSH; CDR2 reads LQKENI. This CDR3 is 15 amino acids long.

This clonotype was seen repeatedly, ten times or more. The chain recombines TRBV15 with TRBJ2-7, with D uncertain. Trimming pared 1 base from V and 5 bases from J, leaving 12 bases between. Germline V lookup: CDR1 LNHNV, CDR2 YYDKDF (reference sequence). This CDR3 has 14 amino acids. The CDR3 is CATSRAGRSDEQYF. The CDR3 nucleotides are TGTGCCACCAGCAGAGCTGGGCGGTCCGACGAGCAGTACTTC.

This clonotype was recorded at least ten times. The chain couples TRBV27 to TRBJ2-7; D gene unclear. Trimming left V 5 bases short and J 5 bases short, with 16 bases between. CDR1 and CDR2 from the germline V gene are MNHEY and SMNVEV (reference sequence). This CDR3 contains 14 residues. Written as DNA, the CDR3 is TGTGCCAGCAGTAGGGCGACAATCAGCCACGAGCAGTACTTC. It specifies CASSRATISHEQYF.

This clonotype was picked up a small number of times. The rearrangement uses TRBV2 and TRBJ2-1; no clear D gene. Trimming stripped 2 bases from V and 15 bases from J, with 17 bases between. CDR3 size: 13 residues. Germline CDR1 reads SNHLY; CDR2 reads FYNNEI. CDR3 sequence (DNA): TGTGCCAGCAGTGAACATGGCAGTCCCTCCCTGTTCTTC. Translation gives CASSEHGSPSLFF.

This clonotype was recorded at least ten times. J is TRBJ1-1 and V is TRBV28; 9 nucleotides line up with TRBD1. The germline CDR1 and CDR2 sequences are MDHEN and SYDVKM. CDR3 length: 15 residues. V lost 5 bases, J lost 4 bases, and 8 bases stayed unmatched. The CDR3 nucleotides are TGTGCCAGCAGTCCACCGGGACAGGGCGTCACTGAAGCTTTCTTT. This encodes CASSPPGQGVTEAFF.